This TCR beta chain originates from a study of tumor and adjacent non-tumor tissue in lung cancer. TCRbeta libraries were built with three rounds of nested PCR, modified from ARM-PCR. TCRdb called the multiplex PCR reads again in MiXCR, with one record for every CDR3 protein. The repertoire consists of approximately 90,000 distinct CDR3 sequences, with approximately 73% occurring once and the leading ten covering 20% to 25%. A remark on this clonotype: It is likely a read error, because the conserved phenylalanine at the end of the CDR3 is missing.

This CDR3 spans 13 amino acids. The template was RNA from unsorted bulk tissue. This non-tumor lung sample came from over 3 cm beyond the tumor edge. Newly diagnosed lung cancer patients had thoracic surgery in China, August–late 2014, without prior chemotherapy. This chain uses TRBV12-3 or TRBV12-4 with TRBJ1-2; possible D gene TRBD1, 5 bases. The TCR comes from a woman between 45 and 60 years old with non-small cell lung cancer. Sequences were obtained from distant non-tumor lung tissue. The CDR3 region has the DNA TGTGGCAGCAGCCCCCGGGACGCCTATGGCTACACCTTA. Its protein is CGSSPRDAYGYTL.